These T cell receptor beta chains were read from a single sample in a study of cytomegalovirus exposure and HLA in healthy donors. The method was immunoSEQ multiplex PCR; TCRdb's version includes in-frame clones alone and lacks a portion of them. This table holds some 170,000 clones, about nine tenths found once. The sample comprised PBMCs. All receptors derive from a man aged 18 to 30 in good health and CMV-seropositive. CDR3s include the opening cysteine and the closing phenylalanine or tryptophan. A D gene is named only where the DNA matches it firmly. Rows may omit the clone size; those that give it use once, few, many or a size class.

V gene	J gene	D gene	clone size	CDR3 DNA	CDR3 protein
TRBV5-6	TRBJ2-7	TRBD1	.	TGTGCCAGCAGCTTGATGGACAGGGAATACGAGCAGTACTTC	CASSLMDREYEQYF
TRBV28	TRBJ1-1	TRBD1	.	TGTGCCAGCAGTAGGGGGCCATGGACTGAAGCTTTCTTT	CASSRGPWTEAFF
TRBV5-6	TRBJ2-5	TRBD2	.	TGTGCCAGCAGCTTCAGCGGGAGCGGGGAGACCCAGTACTTC	CASSFSGSGETQYF
TRBV18	TRBJ1-5	.	.	TGTGCCAGCTCACCGGTACCAACAGGGTACAATCAGCCCCAGCATTTT	CASSPVPTGYNQPQHF
TRBV4-1	TRBJ2-1	TRBD2	.	TGCGCCAGCAGCCCTATTGCGGGAGTGATTGGGAGGAATGAGCAGTTCTTC	CASSPIAGVIGRNEQFF
TRBV6-1	TRBJ2-3	.	.	TGTGCCAGCAGTGAATGGTCAGGGCAACTGGAAGATACGCAGTATTTT	CASSEWSGQLEDTQYF
TRBV7-3	TRBJ2-2	.	few	TGTGCCAGCAGCCAGCTGGGGGGGGCAAACACCGGGGAGCTGTTTTTT	CASSQLGGANTGELFF
TRBV29-1	TRBJ1-1	.	few	TGCAGCGTATACAAGAACACTGAAGCTTTCTTT	CSVYKNTEAFF
TRBV6-6	TRBJ2-7	.	.	TGTGCCAGCAGTTACTCGGAACCAGGGCTTTCCTACGAGCAGTACTTC	CASSYSEPGLSYEQYF
TRBV2	TRBJ2-3	.	.	TGTGCCAGCAGCCCCGGGTTGGGGGGTACAGATACGCAGTATTTT	CASSPGLGGTDTQYF
TRBV5-1	TRBJ2-7	TRBD2	once	TGCGCCAGCAGCTTGGTTTTAGCTAGCGGGGCCGAGCAGTACTTC	CASSLVLASGAEQYF
TRBV6-1	TRBJ2-1	TRBD1	once	TGTGCCAGCACCAAGACAGGGGTGAGAGGCAATGAGCAGTTCTTC	CASTKTGVRGNEQFF
TRBV5-4	TRBJ2-6	TRBD1	.	TGTGCCAGCAGGTTAAATACAGGGGCCCGGACTTATGGGGCCAACGTCCTGACTTTC	CASRLNTGARTYGANVLTF
TRBV5-1	TRBJ2-1	.	.	TGCGCCAGCAGCTTGGGACTCCAAGCCTACAATGAGCAGTTCTTC	CASSLGLQAYNEQFF
TRBV6-1	TRBJ2-1	.	.	TGTGCCAGCAGTCCAACATCCTACAATGAGCAGTTCTTC	CASSPTSYNEQFF
TRBV11-2	TRBJ2-2	.	.	TGTGCCAGCAGCCCCCTCCGGAACACCGGGGAGCTGTTTTTT	CASSPLRNTGELFF